The clone carrying this T cell receptor (beta chain) was detected a few times. Antigen specificity is unknown. Described time point: newly diagnosed GD, antithyroid drugs for less than 3 months. PBMC-derived RNA was used for the TCR library. These data are taken from a study of regulatory T cells in long-lasting Graves disease. CDR3 length equals 12 residues. Germline-derived CDR1 and CDR2 are SGHAT and FQNNGV. V was trimmed by 8 bases and J by 2 bases, leaving 10 bases between them. iRepertoire HTBI primers and Arm-PCR of CDR3 regions built TCR beta libraries. TCRdb independently ran MiXCR on the multiplex PCR reads; one entry per CDR3 protein. Of around 250,000 distinct CDR3 sequences detected, 15% to 20% appear once; the ten largest clones hold roughly a fifth. Study outcomes and limitations: The study found persistent patients shared more public clonotypes (roughly 2,800) than new patients (around 1,000).

V is TRBV11-2 and J is TRBJ2-7; D may be TRBD2 (5 bases). The specimen was peripheral blood mononuclear cells (PBMCs), collected at new diagnosis, from a patient treated with antithyroid drugs. This clonotype originated in a female donor with Graves disease. The CDR3 DNA reads TGTGCCAGCGGAACTAGTCCCTACGAGCAGTACTTC. It is translated as CASGTSPYEQYF. The full variable domain, with the rest looked up from reference TRBV11-2 and TRBJ2-7, is EAGVAQSPRYKIIEKRQSVAFWCNPISGHATLYWYQQILGQGPKLLIQFQNNGVVDDSQLPKDRFSAERLKGVDSTLKIQPAKLEDSAVYLCASGTSPYEQYFGPGTRLTVT.